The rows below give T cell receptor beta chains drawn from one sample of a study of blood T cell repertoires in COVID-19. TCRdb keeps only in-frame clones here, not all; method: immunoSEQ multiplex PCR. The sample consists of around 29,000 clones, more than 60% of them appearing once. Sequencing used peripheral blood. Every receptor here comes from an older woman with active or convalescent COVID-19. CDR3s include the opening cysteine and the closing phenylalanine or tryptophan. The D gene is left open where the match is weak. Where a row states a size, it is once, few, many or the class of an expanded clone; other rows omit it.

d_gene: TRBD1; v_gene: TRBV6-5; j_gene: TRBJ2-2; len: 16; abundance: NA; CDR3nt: TGTGCCAGCAGTTACGGGACAGGGGGGAACACCGGGGAGCTGTTTTTT; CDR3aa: CASSYGTGGNTGELFF
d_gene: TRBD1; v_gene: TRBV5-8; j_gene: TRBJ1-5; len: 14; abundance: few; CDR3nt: TGTGCCAGCAGCTCGGGACAGATCAATCAGCCCCAGCATTTT; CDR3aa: CASSSGQINQPQHF
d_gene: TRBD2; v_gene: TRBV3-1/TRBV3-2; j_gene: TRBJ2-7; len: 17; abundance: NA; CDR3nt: TGTGCCAGCAGCCGGACTAGCGGGGGGGCCAGCTCCTACGAGCAGTACTTC; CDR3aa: CASSRTSGGASSYEQYF
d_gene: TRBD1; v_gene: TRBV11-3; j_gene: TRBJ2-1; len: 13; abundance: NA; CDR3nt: TGTGCCAGCAGTGACAGGGACCCCAATGAGCAGTTCTTC; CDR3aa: CASSDRDPNEQFF
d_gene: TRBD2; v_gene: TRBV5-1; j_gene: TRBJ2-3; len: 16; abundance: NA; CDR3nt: TGCGCCAGCAGCTCCCTAACTAGCGGGGAAACAGATACGCAGTATTTT; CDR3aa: CASSSLTSGETDTQYF
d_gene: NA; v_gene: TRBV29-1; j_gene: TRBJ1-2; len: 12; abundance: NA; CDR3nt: TGCAGCGTTTATCCTCCGAGGGATGGCTACACCTTC; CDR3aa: CSVYPPRDGYTF
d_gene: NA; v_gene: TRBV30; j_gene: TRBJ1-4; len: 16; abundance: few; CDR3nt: TGTGCCTTCCCAATCGGGGGGTTAGCAACTAATGAAAAACTGTTTTTT; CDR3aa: CAFPIGGLATNEKLFF
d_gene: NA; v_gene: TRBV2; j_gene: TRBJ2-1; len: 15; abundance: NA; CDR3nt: TGTGCCAGCAGTGGTAGTGGGGCCTCTAGAGATGAGCAGTTCTTC; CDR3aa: CASSGSGASRDEQFF
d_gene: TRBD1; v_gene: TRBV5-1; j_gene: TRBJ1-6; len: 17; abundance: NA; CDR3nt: TGCGCCAGCAGCTTGGGTACAGGGGGCCCCGGTAATTCACCCCTCCACTTT; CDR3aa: CASSLGTGGPGNSPLHF
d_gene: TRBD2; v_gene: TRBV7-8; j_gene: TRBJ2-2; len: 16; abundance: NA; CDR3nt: TGTGCCAGCAGCTTCGGACTAGCGGGGAACACCGGGGAGCTGTTTTTT; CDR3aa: CASSFGLAGNTGELFF
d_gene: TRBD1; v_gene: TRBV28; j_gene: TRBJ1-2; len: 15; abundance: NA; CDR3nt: TGTGCCAGCAGTTTCCCCGCCGGGACAGCCTATGGCTACACCTTC; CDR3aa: CASSFPAGTAYGYTF
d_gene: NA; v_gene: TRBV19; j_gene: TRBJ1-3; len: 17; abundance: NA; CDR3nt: TGTGCCAGCACCTCACTCCGGGACAAGAGCTCTGGAAACACCATATATTTT; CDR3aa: CASTSLRDKSSGNTIYF
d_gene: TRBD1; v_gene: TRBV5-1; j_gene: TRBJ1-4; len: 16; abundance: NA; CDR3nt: TGCGCCAGCAGCTTGGGGAGACAGGGGGCGAATGAAAAACTGTTTTTT; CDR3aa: CASSLGRQGANEKLFF
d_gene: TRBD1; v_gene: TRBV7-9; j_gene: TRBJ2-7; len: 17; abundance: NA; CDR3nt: TGTGCCAGCAGCTTAGGCGAGACAGGGGGGAGACCCTACGAGCAGTACTTC; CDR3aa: CASSLGETGGRPYEQYF
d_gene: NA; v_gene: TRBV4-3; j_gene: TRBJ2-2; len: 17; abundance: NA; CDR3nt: TGCGCCAGCAGCCAGAGTAGGTTAGGGGGTTCGACCGGGGAGCTGTTTTTT; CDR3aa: CASSQSRLGGSTGELFF
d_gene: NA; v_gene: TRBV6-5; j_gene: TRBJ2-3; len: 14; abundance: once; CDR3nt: TGTGCCAGCATATGGGGCGGGGGCACAGATACGCAGTATTTT; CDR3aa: CASIWGGGTDTQYF
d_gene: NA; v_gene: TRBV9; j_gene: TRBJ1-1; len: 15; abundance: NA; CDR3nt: TGTGCCAGCAGCGTCCAAGTCCGGGGAGGCACTGAAGCTTTCTTT; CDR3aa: CASSVQVRGGTEAFF
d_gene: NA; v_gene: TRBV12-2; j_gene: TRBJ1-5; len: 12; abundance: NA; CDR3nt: TGTGCAAGTCGCTTAGATTCCGGGCCCCAGCATTTT; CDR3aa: CASRLDSGPQHF
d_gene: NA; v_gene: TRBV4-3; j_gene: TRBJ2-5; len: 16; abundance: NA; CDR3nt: TGCGCCAGCAGCCAAGACCATTACGGGGTACAAGAGACCCAGTACTTC; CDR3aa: CASSQDHYGVQETQYF
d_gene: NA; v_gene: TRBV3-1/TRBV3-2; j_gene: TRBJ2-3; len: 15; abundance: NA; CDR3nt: TGTGCCAGCAGCCAAGATCGCGGGGCGACAGATACGCAGTATTTT; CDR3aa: CASSQDRGATDTQYF
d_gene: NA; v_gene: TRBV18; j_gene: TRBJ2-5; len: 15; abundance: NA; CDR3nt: TGTGCCAGCTCACGGGCAACCGGTCTTGGGGAGACCCAGTACTTC; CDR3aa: CASSRATGLGETQYF
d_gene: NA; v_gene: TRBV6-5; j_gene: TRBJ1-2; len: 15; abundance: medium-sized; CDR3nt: TGTGCCAGCCTTCGAGGGAGGTCAACTCAGGGCGGCTACACCTTC; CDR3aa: CASLRGRSTQGGYTF
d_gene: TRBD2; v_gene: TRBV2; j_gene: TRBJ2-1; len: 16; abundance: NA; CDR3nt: TGTGCCAGCCCAGCTTCACCGGGACTAGCGGGAGAGGAGCAGTTCTTC; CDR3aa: CASPASPGLAGEEQFF
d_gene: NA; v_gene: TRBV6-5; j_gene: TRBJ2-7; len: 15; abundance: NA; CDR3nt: TGTGCCAGCAGTTACTCGAATGACAGGCGCTACGAGCAGTACTTC; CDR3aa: CASSYSNDRRYEQYF
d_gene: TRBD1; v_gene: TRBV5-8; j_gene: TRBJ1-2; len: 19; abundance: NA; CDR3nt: TGTGCCAGCAGCTCGAGGGTCCGTGGGACAGGAGCACCTGAATATGGCTACACCTTC; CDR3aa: CASSSRVRGTGAPEYGYTF
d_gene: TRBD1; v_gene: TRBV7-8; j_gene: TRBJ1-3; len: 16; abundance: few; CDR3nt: TGTGCCAGCAGCCCAGGGACAGGGTTTTATGGAAACACCATATATTTT; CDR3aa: CASSPGTGFYGNTIYF